This record covers a single TCR beta chain. Its target is unknown. CDR3 length: 16 amino acids. Germline-derived CDR1 and CDR2 are MGHRA and YSYEKL. J gave up 6 bases and V 0 bases, and 7 bases lay outside the gene matches. Sequencing was performed with immunoSEQ multiplex PCR; in TCRdb, only in-frame clones are kept and a portion is missing. The sample shows roughly 380,000 clones, approximately 81% of them seen only once. The data were taken from a study of Ad26.COV2.S vaccination and SARS-CoV-2 variants. For the study at large: Vaccine-arm donor from the placebo-controlled COV1001 Ad26.COV2.S trial. Intramuscular Ad26.COV2.S at 5x10^10 or 1x10^11 viral particles.

General study findings and limits: Comparable non-spike TCR breadth was observed in vaccine and placebo recipients.

Treatment here: roughly 19 received Ad26.COV2.S at low or high dose, single or two shots; roughly 5 received placebo; per-sample allocation not given. It was on day 63 after the first vaccine or placebo injection that samples were taken. The material sequenced was peripheral blood, taken in a trial of Ad26.COV2.S vaccine versus placebo. The source is a person between 18 and 59 years old who received the Ad26.COV2.S COVID-19 vaccine or a placebo. The rearrangement links TRBV4-1 to TRBJ2-3; TRBD2 aligns across 9 bases. Here the CDR3 DNA reads TGCGCCAGCAGCCAAGATCTGGCGGGGGGGCAGGATACGCAGTATTTT. Encoded protein: CASSQDLAGGQDTQYF.